The 8 T cell receptor beta chains listed next were all sequenced from one sample in a study of shared clonotypes between healthy human individuals (dated by TCRdb to about 2020). CD8 naive samples were CD45RO-negative cells positively selected for CCR7, giving a CD45RA+CCR7+ population that excluded TemRA cells. Libraries were constructed by the immunoSEQ multiplex PCR assay. Imported from immuneACCESS, the table was reduced by TCRdb to in-frame sequences with V and J called. These copies leave out some clones; in studies compared against another copy, an unresolved V gene accounts for under half, and the cause of the remainder is not known. The sample records almost 700,000 clones, around 92% of which are singletons. More than 20% of the sample rests with the top ten. Sequenced sample: naive CD8+ T cells sorted from blood. Read against the paper, the sample's cell subset or site label means: CD45RA+CCR7+. Receptor source: a man under 40 in good health.

This chain connects TRBV9 to TRBJ2-7, with D perhaps TRBD1 (5 bases). V dropped 4 bases and J dropped 2 bases, with 10 bases sitting between them. This CDR3 is built from 13 residues. The germline V gene has CDR1 SGDLS and CDR2 YYNGEE. As DNA, the CDR3 is TGTGCCAGCAGCTCAGGGCCAACCTACGAGCAGTACTTC. Encoded protein: CASSSGPTYEQYF.

Only one count was recorded for this clone. The genes are TRBV29-1 and TRBJ2-7; 8 nucleotides agree with TRBD1. From germline, CDR1 is SQVTM and CDR2 ANQGSEA. V trimming: 4 bases; J trimming: 6 bases; junction bases outside the gene matches: 5. CDR3 length equals 12 residues. The CDR3, as DNA: TGCAGCGTTGCAGGGGGCGGATTCGAGCAGTACTTC. This encodes CSVAGGGFEQYF.

V is TRBV7-9 and J is TRBJ2-5; either TRBD1 or TRBD2 may supply D (6 bases each). This CDR3 is built from 14 residues. Germline lookup yields CDR1 SEHNR and CDR2 FQNEAQ (reference sequence). V was shortened by 1 base and J by 5 bases, with 11 bases between the two germline ends. The CDR3 here is CASSLEGGRETQYF. The CDR3, as DNA: TGTGCCAGCAGCTTAGAGGGGGGTCGGGAGACCCAGTACTTC.

This rearrangement joins TRBV4-1 to TRBJ2-7, with a tentative D call TRBD2 (6 bases). The germline CDR1 and CDR2 sequences are MGHRA and YSYEKL. This CDR3 spans 13 amino acids. Trimming took 8 bases from V and 1 from J, leaving 12 bases between them. CDR3 protein: CASAPSESYEQYF. CDR3 nucleotides: TGCGCCAGCGCTCCTAGCGAGTCCTACGAGCAGTACTTC.

The rearrangement uses TRBV7-9 and TRBJ2-7; the match to TRBD1 covers 7 bases. The CDR3 contains 16 residues. Looked up from germline, CDR1 is SEHNR and CDR2 is FQNEAQ (reference sequence). The V and J ends lost 6 bases and 2 bases, in that order; junction bases with no gene match: 13. CDR3 nucleotides: TGTGCCAGCAGACCCGGGACAGCGTTACTCACCTACGAGCAGTACTTC. As protein: CASRPGTALLTYEQYF. The complete variable domain, with remaining parts taken from reference TRBV7-9 and TRBJ2-7, reads DTGVSQNPRHKITKRGQNVTFRCDPISEHNRLYWYRQTLGQGPEFLTYFQNEAQLEKSRLLSDRFSAERPKGSFSTLEIQRTEQGDSAMYLCASRPGTALLTYEQYFGPGTRLTVT.

The chain combines TRBV18 with TRBJ2-3; no clear D gene. CDR3 size: 14 residues. Between the trimmed V and J ends, which lost 1 base and 4 bases, there was a span of 9 bases. Germline values: CDR1 KGHSH, CDR2 LQKENI. For the CDR3, the DNA is TGTGCCAGCTCACCACGAGGAGTACCAGATACGCAGTATTTT. Its protein product is CASSPRGVPDTQYF.

Turning to this clone: The junction differs from germline at one of its ends, possibly a read error. The chain carries TRBV7-7 and TRBJ2-2; D may be TRBD1 (5 bases). This CDR3 is 15 amino acids long. Germline V lookup: CDR1 SSHAT, CDR2 FNYEAQ (reference sequence). The CDR3 nucleotides read TGTGCTAGCAGCACCCGTGGGGCGAAGGCCGGGGAGCTGTTTTTT. Translated, it gives CASSTRGAKAGELFF.

The V and J genes are TRBV7-9 and TRBJ2-2, with 9 positions matching TRBD2. Germline V lookup: CDR1 SEHNR, CDR2 FQNEAQ (reference sequence). This CDR3 comprises 17 residues. With 6 bases clipped from V and 5 bases from J, the junction kept 13 bases outside the gene matches. The CDR3 reads CASRREPGLARTGELFF. In DNA form, the CDR3 reads TGTGCCAGCAGACGAGAACCGGGACTAGCTCGGACCGGGGAGCTGTTTTTT.